The 32 T cell receptor beta chains in this list originate from one sample, sequenced in a study of T-cell reconstitution after alpha-beta-depleted transplantation in children. During its preparation, the TCRbeta library received unique molecular identifiers. From the PCR reads, TCRdb called clonotypes with MiXCR, one entry per CDR3 protein. Of roughly 160,000 distinct CDR3 sequences listed, around 10% are singletons. Sequencing was performed on PBMCs, taken before TCRalphabeta/CD19-depleted stem cell transplant. These receptors originate from a boy aged 2 to 10 with acute myeloid leukemia, due to receive a stem cell transplant.

This clonotype was seen repeatedly, ten times or more. The rearrangement joins TRBV24-1 to TRBJ2-2; D assignment may be TRBD1 or TRBD2 (5 bases each). Germline CDR1 and CDR2: KGHDR and SFDVKD. V lost 4 bases and J 2 bases, leaving 10 bases between the germline ends. The CDR3 has 15 residues. CDR3: CATSDLGTNTGELFF. CDR3 DNA: TGTGCCACCAGTGACCTGGGGACCAACACCGGGGAGCTGTTTTTT.

This clonotype has a count of ten or more. V usage is TRBV21-1 and J usage is TRBJ2-7; the listed D gene, TRBD2, was not tested against the DNA. TRBV21-1 represents a pseudogene. This CDR3 is 15 amino acids long. CDR3 in DNA: TGTGCCAGCAGCAGTACCCGGGACTTTTCCTACGAGCAGTACGTC. Protein: CASSSTRDFSYEQYV.

This clonotype was seen repeatedly, ten times or more. The rearrangement links TRBV7-3 to TRBJ2-1, with 8 positions matching TRBD2. Germline trimming cut 2 bases from V and 7 bases from J; bases unmatched to any gene: 7. The CDR3 length is 15 residues. CDR1 and CDR2 from the germline V gene are SGHTA and FQGTGA. The CDR3 DNA sequence: TGTGCCAGCAGCTTAGAAGCGGGAGTTGAAAATGAGCAGTTCTTC. Translating it yields CASSLEAGVENEQFF. Full variable domain (missing parts from reference TRBV7-3 and TRBJ2-1): GAGVSQTPSNKVTEKGKYVELRCDPISGHTALYWYRQSLGQGPEFLIYFQGTGAADDSGLPNDRFFAVRPEGSVSTLKIQRTERGDSAVYLCASSLEAGVENEQFFGPGTRLTVL.

This clonotype was seen repeatedly, ten times or more. V gene TRBV5-1 combines with J gene TRBJ2-3; TRBD1 matches 7 bases. This CDR3 is built from 15 residues. V shed 4 bases, J shed 7 bases, and the junction held 12 bases outside the gene matches. Germline CDR1 and CDR2: SGHRS and YFSETQ. The CDR3 region has the DNA TGCGCCAGCAGCGCTTCGGGACAGTCCGCTTATACGCAGTATTTT. It yields the protein CASSASGQSAYTQYF.

J is TRBJ2-2 and V is TRBV5-4; no reliable D call. V lost 9 bases and J lost 5, with 11 bases in between. The CDR3 runs 12 residues. Germline-derived CDR1 and CDR2 are SGHNT and YYREEE (reference sequence). Written as DNA, the CDR3 is TGTGCCATGAGCTTGGGGACCGGGGAGCTGTTTTTT. Encoded protein: CAMSLGTGELFF.

This clonotype has a count of ten or more. DNA for the CDR3: TGTGCCAGCATTCTAGCGGGAGAGGTAAACGAGCAGTACTTC. Translating it yields CASILAGEVNEQYF. The chain recombines TRBV6-1 with TRBJ2-7; 10 nucleotides match TRBD2. Germline values: CDR1 MNHNS, CDR2 SASEGT. The CDR3 is 14 amino acids. Unmatched junction bases numbered 8, after V lost 7 bases and J lost 5 bases.

This clonotype has ten or more counts. The chain has TRBV20-1 and TRBJ1-1, with D unresolved. The CDR3 totals 13 residues. Per germline, CDR1 DFQATT and CDR2 SNEGSKA (reference sequence). In nucleotides, the CDR3 is TGCAGCGGTACGGGGTATCTGAACACTGAAGCTTTCTTT. Protein sequence: CSGTGYLNTEAFF.

This clonotype was recorded many times. This chain joins TRBV20-1 and TRBJ1-6; D perhaps matches TRBD1 (5 bases). V lost 8 bases, J lost 6 bases, and 14 bases lay in between. The CDR3 consists of 13 residues. CDR1 is DFQATT and CDR2 is SNEGSKA in the germline V gene (reference sequence). CDR3 region: CSPYRDSNSPLHF. The CDR3 region has the DNA TGCAGTCCCTACAGAGACAGTAATTCACCCCTCCACTTT.

Ten or more counts support this clonotype. This clone may be a read error of a much larger clone one base away. The V gene is TRBV9, the J gene TRBJ2-1; no clear D. Trimming cost V 0 bases and J 0 bases, with 7 bases left between them. CDR3 length: 15 residues. From germline, CDR1 is SGDLS and CDR2 YYNGEE. DNA of the CDR3: TGTGCCAGCAGCGTAGTGGTCAGCTCCTACAATGAGCAGTTCTTC. Protein sequence: CASSVVVSSYNEQFF. Complete variable domain (other parts from reference TRBV9 and TRBJ2-1): DSGVTQTPKHLITATGQRVTLRCSPRSGDLSVYWYQQSLDQGLQFLIQYYNGEERAKGNILERFSAQQFPDLHSELNLSSLELGDSALYFCASSVVVSSYNEQFFGPGTRLTVL.

The genes are TRBV7-8 and TRBJ2-3, with a tentative D call TRBD2 (5 bases). Germline V gene sequence: CDR1 SGHVS, CDR2 FQNEAQ. The CDR3 has 14 amino acids. V gave up 5 bases and J gave up 4 bases, with 13 bases separating them. This CDR3 reads CASSPTGVSDTQYF. DNA for the CDR3: TGTGCCAGCAGCCCGACCGGGGTATCAGATACGCAGTATTTT. Complete variable domain (other parts from reference TRBV7-8 and TRBJ2-3): GAGVSQSPRYKVAKRGQDVALRCDPISGHVSLFWYQQALGQGPEFLTYFQNEAQLDKSGLPSDRFFAERPEGSVSTLKIQRTQQEDSAVYLCASSPTGVSDTQYFGPGTRLTVL.

In its sample, this clonotype was seen many times. V is TRBV20-1 and J is TRBJ2-4; 9 bases fit TRBD1. CDR3 length: 14 amino acids. CDR1 and CDR2 from the germline V gene are DFQATT and SNEGSKA (reference sequence). With V trimmed by 0 bases and J by 8 bases, 5 bases remained unmatched. CDR3: CSARDWDRVDIQYF. The CDR3 DNA is TGCAGTGCTAGAGATTGGGACAGGGTTGACATTCAGTACTTC.

This clonotype was detected ten times or more. The V and J genes are TRBV6-1 and TRBJ2-3; TRBD2 might be the D (5 bases). Germline values: CDR1 MNHNS, CDR2 SASEGT. This CDR3 has 15 amino acids. V lost 6 bases to trimming and J lost 4 bases, with 17 bases between them. The CDR3 bases are TGTGCCAGCAGCCCTCGGGTGGGGAGTGCAGATACGCAGTATTTT. Its protein product is CASSPRVGSADTQYF.

This clonotype was counted many times. The chain employs TRBV15 and TRBJ2-5; D is unclear. There are 17 residues in the CDR3. CDR1 is LNHNV, CDR2 YYDKDF, per germline (reference sequence). With 0 bases removed from V and 0 bases from J, the gap between germline ends came to 14 bases. CDR3 amino acids: CATSRDSFWRYQETQYF. CDR3 in DNA: TGTGCCACCAGCAGAGATTCTTTTTGGCGGTACCAAGAGACCCAGTACTTC.

This clonotype was seen ten or more times. The V call is TRBV12-3 or TRBV12-4, the J call TRBJ2-7; no clear D gene. Deletions cut 3 bases from V and 2 bases from J, with 8 bases between. This CDR3 region has 13 residues. The CDR3 here is CASSFRSTYEQYF. The CDR3, as DNA: TGTGCCAGCAGTTTCAGGAGCACCTACGAGCAGTACTTC.

This clonotype has just a few counts. The chain couples TRBV15 to TRBJ2-1; D not resolved. The germline V gene encodes CDR1 LNHNV and CDR2 YYDKDF (reference sequence). The CDR3 consists of 12 residues. The V and J ends lost 1 base and 8 bases respectively, with 6 bases between them. CDR3 bases: TGTGCCACCAGCAGAGGCTCGTATGAGCAGTTCTTC. Translating it yields CATSRGSYEQFF.

This chain joins TRBV20-1 and TRBJ2-1, with 7 positions matching TRBD2. The CDR3 extends over 16 amino acids. Germline V gene lookup returns CDR1 DFQATT and CDR2 SNEGSKA (reference sequence). Written as DNA, the CDR3 is TGCTGCTCTAGTCTGGCGGGAGTAGCTTTCTACAATGAGCAGTTCTTC. Its translation: CCSSLAGVAFYNEQFF.

This clonotype was recorded at least ten times. The chain uses TRBV5-1 and TRBJ2-2, with 12 positions matching TRBD2. Trimming cost V 4 bases and J 4 bases; bases outside gene matches: 2. The germline gives CDR1 SGHRS, CDR2 YFSETQ. There are 15 residues in the CDR3. DNA for the CDR3: TGCGCCAGCAGCGGACTAGCGGGGATCACCGGGGAGCTGTTTTTT. Translating gives CASSGLAGITGELFF.

In this sample, this clonotype turned up many times. V and J are TRBV24-1 and TRBJ2-2; D is ambiguous. Germline values: CDR1 KGHDR, CDR2 SFDVKD. This CDR3 comprises 16 residues. Trimming left V 0 bases short and J 7 bases short, with 14 bases between. CDR3 nucleotides: TGTGCCACCAGTGATTTGCAGGCTAGGTCCTACGGGGAGCTGTTTTTT. Protein: CATSDLQARSYGELFF.

Comments on this clonotype: A read error is possible here, since a much larger clone lies one base away. The chain couples TRBV15 to TRBJ1-1; D uncertain. The CDR3 is 12 residues long. The germline gives CDR1 LNHNV, CDR2 YYDKDF (reference sequence). CDR3 sequence: CSTSRDRAEAFF. CDR3 DNA sequence: TGTTCCACCAGCAGAGATCGGGCTGAAGCTTTCTTT.

In this sample, this clonotype turned up once. This may be a read error, as it is one base from a much larger clone. This chain joins TRBV28 and TRBJ2-7; D unresolved. Germline V gives CDR1 MDHEN, CDR2 SYDVKM. This CDR3 comprises 13 residues. DNA of the CDR3: TGTGCCAGCAGGACCCCTCAGGCCTACGCGCAGTACTTC. Translating it yields CASRTPQAYAQYF.

This clonotype was counted at least ten times. This chain links TRBV7-6 with TRBJ2-2; TRBD2 matches at 13 bases. There are 19 residues in the CDR3. Unmatched junction bases numbered 12, after V lost 5 bases and J lost 3 bases. CDR1 and CDR2 from the germline V gene are SGHVS and FNYEAQ. CDR3 in amino acids: CASSTPGLAGIGDTGELFF. DNA for the CDR3: TGTGCCAGCAGCACACCGGGACTAGCGGGAATCGGCGACACCGGGGAGCTGTTTTTT.

This clonotype was seen once. A much bigger clone sits one base away, suggesting this may be a read error. The conserved phenylalanine or tryptophan normally closing the CDR3 is absent here, so this likely arose from a read error. The rearrangement uses TRBV3-1 and TRBJ2-5; the D is unclear. This CDR3 has 15 amino acids. The ends were cut back, 5 bases at V and 1 base at J, with 14 bases in the middle. Per the germline V gene, CDR1 is LGHDT and CDR2 is YNNKEL (reference sequence). In DNA, the CDR3 is TGTGCCAGCAGCGTGACCGACGCCAGCCAAGAGACCCAGTACTAC. It yields the protein CASSVTDASQETQYY.

This clonotype appeared many times. The CDR3 reads CASSSQGGNEKLFF. Written as DNA, the CDR3 is TGTGCCAGCAGCTCACAGGGGGGTAATGAAAAACTGTTTTTT. V is TRBV2 and J is TRBJ1-4; TRBD1 aligns across 8 bases. The germline V gene has CDR1 SNHLY and CDR2 FYNNEI. V gave up 6 bases and J gave up 4 bases; unmatched junction bases: 4. The CDR3 is made up of 14 amino acids.

This clonotype has ten or more counts. V gene TRBV3-1 combines with J gene TRBJ2-2; no definite D call. The CDR3 has 14 residues. Germline loops: CDR1 LGHDT, CDR2 YNNKEL (reference sequence). V lost 5 bases, J lost 8 bases, and 15 bases lay in between. The CDR3 DNA sequence: TGTGCCAGCAGCTTCGGACCGGGCTGGGGGGAGCTGTTTTTT. Residues: CASSFGPGWGELFF. Full variable domain (missing parts from reference TRBV3-1 and TRBJ2-2): DTAVSQTPKYLVTQMGNDKSIKCEQNLGHDTMYWYKQDSKKFLKIMFSYNNKELIINETVPNRFSPKSPDKAHLNLHINSLELGDSAVYFCASSFGPGWGELFFGEGSRLTVL.

For this clonotype: A much larger clone sits a single nucleotide away, making a read error possible. This CDR3 is CASTFNQGITEAFF. CDR3 nucleotide sequence: TGTGCCAGCACCTTCAACCAGGGTATCACTGAAGCTTTCTTT. The chain links TRBV12-3 or TRBV12-4 to TRBJ1-1; tentative D call: TRBD1 (5 bases). CDR3 length: 14 residues. V was pared by 7 bases and J by 4 bases, with 16 bases between.

This clonotype was found many times. V is TRBV20-1 and J is TRBJ1-1; 9 bases are shared with TRBD1. Per germline, CDR1 DFQATT and CDR2 SNEGSKA (reference sequence). This CDR3 is built from 16 residues. V shed 1 base and J 3 bases; nucleotides not matched to a gene: 9. CDR3 nucleotide sequence: TGCAGTGCTAGAGCGCCGGGACAGGGAAAGGACACTGAAGCTTTCTTT. Protein: CSARAPGQGKDTEAFF.

The chain recombines TRBV11-2 with TRBJ2-3, with unresolved D. Germline loops: CDR1 SGHAT, CDR2 FQNNGV. This CDR3 is built from 17 residues. V was trimmed by 0 bases and J by 1 base, leaving 14 bases between them. The CDR3 loop is CASSLDRYGVGTDTQYF. DNA for the CDR3: TGTGCCAGCAGCTTAGATCGTTACGGAGTGGGCACAGATACGCAGTATTTT.

This clonotype was seen many times. The chain employs TRBV20-1 and TRBJ1-1; 9 bases line up with TRBD1. Germline CDR1 reads DFQATT; CDR2 reads SNEGSKA (reference sequence). The CDR3 extends over 10 amino acids. V shed 6 bases and J 10 bases; nucleotides not matched to a gene: 3. The CDR3, as DNA: TGCAGTGCACGACAGGGGGTAGCTTTCTTT. This sequence encodes CSARQGVAFF.

This clonotype was seen many times. The V and J genes are TRBV7-8 and TRBJ2-6; 10 positions match TRBD1. V was clipped by 4 bases and J by 2 bases; unmatched bases: 8. This CDR3 is built from 18 residues. Germline lookup yields CDR1 SGHVS and CDR2 FQNEAQ. The chain's CDR3 is CASSSPGTGDAGANVLTF. Here the CDR3 DNA reads TGTGCCAGCAGCTCCCCCGGGACAGGGGACGCTGGGGCCAACGTCCTGACTTTC.

This clonotype was counted ten times or more. The chain has TRBV2 and TRBJ1-1; D may be TRBD1 (6 bases). Per germline, CDR1 SNHLY and CDR2 FYNNEI. The CDR3 has 14 residues. V lost 7 bases, J lost 4 bases, and 16 bases lay in between. CDR3 sequence: CASNGGLGGTEAFF. In nucleotides, the CDR3 is TGTGCCAGCAATGGGGGGCTGGGAGGCACTGAAGCTTTCTTT.

On this clonotype itself: Since a much larger clone is just one base distant, this may be a read error. The chain is built from TRBV27 and TRBJ2-3, with TRBD2 matching 9 bases. This CDR3 is built from 19 residues. Per the germline V gene, CDR1 is MNHEY and CDR2 is SMNVEV (reference sequence). This CDR3 reads CASSLSIGGLAASTDMQYF. In DNA form, the CDR3 reads TGTGCCAGCAGTTTATCGATAGGGGGACTAGCTGCTAGCACAGATATGCAGTATTTT.

This clonotype was detected ten times or more. The chain joins TRBV10-3 to TRBJ1-2; 7 bases fit TRBD1. Germline assignment: CDR1 ENHRY and CDR2 SYGVKD. The CDR3 runs 14 residues. Losses at the gene ends were 7 bases for V and 4 bases for J; bases not matched to a gene: 9. The CDR3: CAIKIEGAVYGYTF. The CDR3 DNA reads as TGTGCCATCAAAATTGAGGGGGCAGTCTATGGCTACACCTTC.